The 17 T cell receptor beta chains below come from one sample, sequenced in a study of tumor and adjacent non-tumor tissue in lung cancer. The library came from three nested PCR rounds adapted from ARM-PCR protocols. TCRdb called the multiplex PCR reads again in MiXCR, with one record for every CDR3 protein. This table has about 200,000 distinct CDR3 sequences, 70% to 75% appearing once. This sample's RNA came from whole unsorted tissue. The sequenced sample consisted of lung tumor tissue. Source of these receptors: a man in his fifties or sixties with non-small cell lung cancer.

About this clonotype: At one end the junction does not follow the germline gene, possibly because of a read error. The chain uses TRBV12-3 or TRBV12-4 and TRBJ1-6; 7 bases map to TRBD1. The CDR3 is 13 amino acids. CDR3 sequence (DNA): TGTGCCAACATGACAGGGAGGAGGTCACTCCTCCACTTT. Its protein product is CANMTGRRSLLHF.

Remarks on this clonotype: A much larger clone sits a single nucleotide away, making a read error possible. This chain connects TRBV29-1 to TRBJ2-7, with 10 bases lining up with TRBD1. Germline V lookup: CDR1 SQVTM, CDR2 ANQGSEA. This CDR3 is built from 13 residues. The CDR3 reads CNVEGTGVNEQYF. The DNA for the CDR3 is TGCAACGTTGAAGGGACAGGGGTAAACGAGCAGTACTTC.

The chain couples TRBV6-2 or TRBV6-3 to TRBJ2-7, with a possible D match to TRBD2 (5 bases). V was shortened by 5 bases and J by 0 bases, with 14 bases between the two germline ends. The CDR3 is 15 amino acids. Per germline, CDR1 MNHEY and CDR2 SVGEGT. DNA for the CDR3: TGTGCCAGCAGTAGATCGAGGGATATCTCCTACGAGCAGTACTTC. The encoded protein is CASSRSRDISYEQYF.

The V and J genes are TRBV6-1 and TRBJ2-1; D might be TRBD2 (7 bases). Per the germline V gene, CDR1 is MNHNS and CDR2 is SASEGT. The V end was cut by 4 bases, the J end by 10 bases, with 17 bases between. There are 14 residues in the CDR3. Here the CDR3 DNA reads TGTGCCAGCAGTGCCATTCCGGGGGGCAAAGAGCAGTTCTTC. Amino acid sequence: CASSAIPGGKEQFF.

This clonotype was recorded only once. The junction departs from germline at one end; a sequencing error may be responsible. The chain joins TRBV6-6 to TRBJ2-6; D is possibly TRBD1 (6 bases). CDR3 length: 17 residues. From germline, CDR1 is MNHNY and CDR2 SVGAGI (reference sequence). CDR3 sequence: CASNYPTGFSGANVLIF. CDR3 DNA sequence: TGTGCCAGCAATTACCCGACAGGTTTCTCTGGGGCCAACGTCCTGATTTTC.

This clonotype showed up just a few times. A read error may produce the germline difference seen at one junction end. J is TRBJ2-3 and V is TRBV28; 7 positions match TRBD2. Germline V CDR1 and CDR2: MDHEN, SYDVKM. This CDR3 contains 13 residues. DNA for the CDR3: TGTGCCACCCTGACTAGCCCCACAGATTCGCAGTATTTT. Translation: CATLTSPTDSQYF.

Points on this clonotype: A much more abundant neighbour one base away suggests this may be a read error. This rearrangement joins TRBV4-1 to TRBJ1-5, with TRBD1 matching over 9 bases. V was clipped by 3 bases and J by 4 bases; unmatched bases: 7. The CDR3 has 16 residues. Germline V lookup: CDR1 MGHRA, CDR2 YSYEKL. This CDR3 is CASSQAPGQGNQPQHF. CDR3 coding DNA: TGCGCCAGCAGCCAGGCGCCGGGACAGGGTAATCAGCCCCAGCATTTT.

Comment on this clonotype: The junction differs from germline at one of its ends, possibly a read error. The chain joins TRBV10-2 to TRBJ2-7; TRBD2 matches 8 bases. Germline assignment: CDR1 WSHSY and CDR2 SAAADI. The CDR3 loop spans 14 amino acids. The CDR3 loop reads CASRVTAGDSEQYF. CDR3 bases: TGCGCCAGCAGGGTCACAGCGGGAGATTCCGAGCAATACTTC.

For this clonotype: Compared with germline, one end of the junction differs, possibly owing to a read error. The CDR3 protein is CASSLRVGSKNIQCF. The CDR3 DNA is TGTGCCAGCAGCCTTCGGGTGGGTTCCAAAAACATTCAGTGTTTC. This chain uses TRBV11-3 with TRBJ2-4, with unresolved D. The CDR3 is made up of 15 amino acids. Germline lookup yields CDR1 SGHNT and CDR2 YENEEA. Full variable domain (remainder filled in from reference TRBV11-3 and TRBJ2-4): EAGVVQSPRYKIIEKKQPVAFWCNPISGHNTLYWYLQNLGQGPELLIRYENEEAVDDSQLPKDRFSAERLKGVDSTLKIQPAELGDSAVYLCASSLRVGSKNIQCFGAGTRLSVL.

Comments on this clonotype: Likely a read error: the CDR3 ends without its conserved phenylalanine or tryptophan. It is unclear where the CDR3 begins or ends on the DNA, so no DNA is shown, and the CDR3 is as TCRdb lists it. This sequence joins TRBV7-9 and TRBJ2-5. Ends included, the CDR3 has 13 residues. The germline gives CDR1 SEHNR, CDR2 FQNEAQ (reference sequence). The CDR3 loop is CASSRVYQETRYL.

Of note for this clonotype: Sequence at one end of the junction differs from germline and may be a read error. The chain links TRBV5-4 to TRBJ1-2; 7 nucleotides align to TRBD1. CDR3 size: 14 residues. Germline CDR1 reads SGHNT; CDR2 reads YYREEE (reference sequence). This CDR3 reads CANSSGTDNYGYTF. The CDR3 DNA reads TGTGCCAACAGCTCCGGGACAGACAACTATGGCTACACCTTC.

This sequence joins TRBV25-1 and TRBJ2-7, with 7 positions matching TRBD1. The V and J ends lost 3 bases and 1 base, in that order; junction bases with no gene match: 6. Looked up from germline, CDR1 is MGHDK and CDR2 is SYGVNS. The CDR3 length is 15 residues. The CDR3, as DNA: TGTGCCAGCAGTGACCCGGAACAGGGGTCCTACGAGCAGTACTTC. It yields the protein CASSDPEQGSYEQYF.

The rearrangement joins TRBV4-3 to TRBJ2-1, with TRBD1 matching 7 bases. J lost 8 bases, V lost 3 bases, and 10 bases had no gene match. The CDR3 is 15 amino acids. CDR1 LGHNA and CDR2 YSLEER come from the germline V gene. CDR3 nucleotides: TGCGCCAGCAGCCAGGGACAGTCTACTTACGATGAGCAGTTCTTC. This gives the protein CASSQGQSTYDEQFF.

With regard to this clonotype: This sequence may be a read error, since a much larger clone differs from it by one base. The chain is built from TRBV20-1 and TRBJ1-2, with D uncertain. The length of the CDR3 is 14 residues. The germline gives CDR1 DFQATT, CDR2 SNEGSKA (reference sequence). DNA of the CDR3: TGCAGTGCTAGAGATAGTACAGCCCGCTATGGCGACACCTTC. This gives the protein CSARDSTARYGDTF.

The table lists this clonotype with a few counts. The chain joins TRBV20-1 to TRBJ1-6; D is undetermined. Trimming stripped 0 bases from V and 10 bases from J, with 10 bases between. The CDR3 has 13 residues. Looked up from germline, CDR1 is DFQATT and CDR2 is SNEGSKA (reference sequence). Written as DNA, the CDR3 is TGCAGTGCTAGAGAACCTGGGAGGTCACCCCTCCACTTT. Protein: CSAREPGRSPLHF.

As for this clonotype: Here the CDR3 omits its conserved ending phenylalanine or tryptophan, so a read error is the likely source. V usage is TRBV20-1 and J usage is TRBJ2-5, with 7 bases that match TRBD1. J gave up 2 bases and V 5 bases, and 8 bases lay outside the gene matches. Per the germline V gene, CDR1 is DFQATT and CDR2 is SNEGSKA (reference sequence). The CDR3 has 14 amino acids. The CDR3 sequence: CSASKTGMQETQYL. The DNA for the CDR3 is TGCAGTGCTTCTAAGACAGGGATGCAAGAGACCCAGTACTTA.

This clonotype was seen only a few times. The rearrangement links TRBV24-1 to TRBJ2-7; D is uncertain. The CDR3 spans 13 residues. Per the germline V gene, CDR1 is KGHDR and CDR2 is SFDVKD. V was cut by 2 bases and J by 5 bases, with 9 bases left in between. The CDR3 reads CATSDSSRNEQYF. CDR3 nucleotide sequence: TGTGCCACCAGTGATTCCAGTCGTAACGAGCAGTACTTC.